This record concerns one T cell receptor beta chain sequence. Its antigen is not known. These data are taken from a study of a mutant IDH1 vaccine in newly diagnosed glioma. About the study: Patients began vaccination 4-6 weeks after radiotherapy alone, or with temozolomide cycles. Visits designated V12 and V13 were conducted at weeks 35 and 47, respectively.

Germline V gives CDR1 SGHTA, CDR2 FQGNSA. V lost 5 bases and J 5 bases, leaving 15 bases between the germline ends. CDR3 length: 15 amino acids. Time point meaning: week 47, end of study. With topical imiquimod, each dose of the vaccine consisted of 300 ug of mutant IDH1 20-mer peptide. Sequenced by immunoSEQ multiplex PCR; TCRdb stores in-frame clones only, minus some. The sample consists of tens of thousands of clones, 65% to 90% of them appearing once. Regarding the study as a whole: Vaccine-induced immune responses occurred in roughly 93% of patients.

The chain combines TRBV7-2 with TRBJ2-2, with a weak D call TRBD1 (6 bases). The sequenced sample was PBMCs, obtained from a glioma patient whose treatment included an IDH1 peptide vaccine. This TCR was recovered from a young man with glioma. Some clones in this sample may be carry-over from other donors' samples. The CDR3 spells CASSRLQGKTGELFF. The CDR3 DNA reads TGTGCCAGCAGCCGATTGCAGGGGAAAACCGGGGAGCTGTTTTTT. Complete variable domain (other parts from reference TRBV7-2 and TRBJ2-2): GAGVSQSPSNKVTEKGKDVELRCDPISGHTALYWYRQSLGQGLEFLIYFQGNSAPDKSGLPSDRFSAERTGGSVSTLTIQRTQQEDSAVYLCASSRLQGKTGELFFGEGSRLTVL.